The 21 T cell receptor beta chains listed next were all sequenced from one sample in a study of T cell responses to AZD1222 COVID-19 vaccine. The data were produced by immunoSEQ multiplex PCR, yet TCRdb's version contains in-frame clones alone and is incomplete. The sample shows 30,000 to 35,000 clones, around three quarters of them seen only once. Sequencing was performed on peripheral blood, taken 28 days after the second AZD1222 dose. Source of these receptors: an adult who received the AZD1222 COVID-19 vaccine.

The rearrangement joins TRBV19 to TRBJ2-1, with no clear D. Deletions cut 2 bases from V and 4 bases from J, with 15 bases between. The V gene's germline CDR1 is LNHDA and CDR2 SQIVND (reference sequence). This CDR3 spans 16 amino acids. As DNA, the CDR3 is TGTGCCAGTAGTATAACTCCCTCGCCCCCTTACAATGAGCAGTTCTTC. Translation: CASSITPSPPYNEQFF.

V usage is TRBV24-1 and J usage is TRBJ1-5, with TRBD1 matching over 7 bases. Trimming at V came to 7 bases and at J to 2 bases, leaving 13 bases not matched to a gene. The CDR3 covers 17 residues. Germline V gene lookup returns CDR1 KGHDR and CDR2 SFDVKD. This CDR3 is CATRTGLSDDGNQPQHF. As DNA, the CDR3 is TGTGCCACCAGGACAGGGTTAAGCGATGATGGCAATCAGCCCCAGCATTTT.

J is TRBJ1-1 and V is TRBV19, with D maybe TRBD1 (5 bases). The CDR3 consists of 17 residues. V lost 8 bases and J lost 4, with 26 bases in between. CDR1 and CDR2 (germline): LNHDA, SQIVND (reference sequence). The CDR3 spells CASWAGAGGARSTEAFF. The CDR3 bases are TGTGCCAGTTGGGCGGGCGCGGGAGGGGCGCGGAGCACTGAAGCTTTCTTT.

The rearrangement links TRBV19 to TRBJ1-2; no firm D call. The ends were cut back, 6 bases at V and 6 bases at J, with 14 bases in the middle. In germline, CDR1 is LNHDA, CDR2 SQIVND (reference sequence). This CDR3 contains 13 residues. This chain's CDR3 is CASRDGSLDGYTF. The CDR3 DNA reads as TGTGCCAGTAGGGACGGGTCTCTGGATGGCTACACCTTC.

V is TRBV5-6 and J is TRBJ1-6; weak D call: TRBD1 (6 bases). Germline CDR1 reads SGHDT; CDR2 reads YYEEEE. The CDR3 is 14 residues long. With 3 bases removed from V and 7 bases from J, the gap between germline ends came to 11 bases. The CDR3 region has the DNA TGTGCCAGCAGCTCCAGGGGTTACAATTCACCCCTCCACTTT. This gives the protein CASSSRGYNSPLHF.

The rearrangement links TRBV12-3 or TRBV12-4 to TRBJ2-1; a weak D match, TRBD1 (5 bases). Deletions cut 4 bases from V and 7 bases from J, with 11 bases between. CDR3 length: 13 residues. CDR3 sequence reads: CASSWGSRNEQFF. The CDR3 region has the DNA TGTGCCAGCAGTTGGGGCAGTCGAAATGAGCAGTTCTTC.

The CDR3 DNA reads as TGTGCCAGCAGTCTAGGAGGGGTAGATACGCAGTATTTT. Translated, it gives CASSLGGVDTQYF. V usage is TRBV28 and J usage is TRBJ2-3; TRBD2 might be the D (6 bases). From germline, CDR1 is MDHEN and CDR2 SYDVKM. Between the trimmed V and J ends, which lost 5 bases and 5 bases, there was a span of 11 bases. CDR3 length equals 13 residues.

The chain combines TRBV4-1 with TRBJ1-5; 8 positions match TRBD1. J lost 4 bases, V lost 1 base, and 6 bases had no gene match. This CDR3 comprises 16 residues. Germline values: CDR1 MGHRA, CDR2 YSYEKL. The CDR3 loop reads CASSQGSRGRNQPQHF. As DNA, the CDR3 is TGCGCCAGCAGCCAAGGTAGCAGGGGGCGTAATCAGCCCCAGCATTTT.

This clone appeared a single time. The V gene is TRBV19, the J gene TRBJ1-5; TRBD1 is a possible D gene (5 bases). The CDR3 contains 16 residues. Trimming stripped 3 bases from V and 4 bases from J, with 16 bases between. Germline CDR1 LNHDA, CDR2 SQIVND (reference sequence). As DNA, the CDR3 is TGTGCCAGTAGTATTCAGGGTTCACCCGCTAATCAGCCCCAGCATTTT. Encoded protein: CASSIQGSPANQPQHF.

The chain combines TRBV18 with TRBJ1-2; D gene uncertain. V lost 2 bases, J lost 1 base, and 5 bases lay in between. The germline gives CDR1 KGHSH, CDR2 LQKENI. The CDR3 is 13 residues long. The CDR3 here is CASSPTDNYGYTF. The DNA for the CDR3 is TGTGCCAGCTCACCAACAGATAACTATGGCTACACCTTC.

The CDR3 loop is CASSPGTSRTLLNTQYF. Written as DNA, the CDR3 is TGTGCCAGCAGCCCAGGGACTAGCCGAACCTTATTGAATACGCAGTATTTT. The rearrangement joins TRBV5-4 to TRBJ2-3; the match to TRBD2 covers 9 bases. Germline V lookup: CDR1 SGHNT, CDR2 YYREEE (reference sequence). With V trimmed by 4 bases and J by 7 bases, 16 bases remained unmatched. The CDR3 consists of 17 residues.

The rearrangement joins TRBV6-5 to TRBJ2-1; D is uncertain. V was pared by 2 bases and J by 4 bases, with 9 bases between. The CDR3 extends over 14 amino acids. Per germline, CDR1 MNHEY and CDR2 SVGAGI. The CDR3 reads CASSYGRRYNEQFF. The CDR3 region has the DNA TGTGCCAGCAGTTACGGCAGGAGATACAATGAGCAGTTCTTC.

The chain is built from TRBV7-2 and TRBJ1-4; D possibly corresponds to TRBD1 (6 bases). Germline V CDR1 and CDR2: SGHTA, FQGNSA. This CDR3 is 14 amino acids long. Trimming removed 1 base at V and 7 bases at J, with 10 bases between. Here the CDR3 DNA reads TGTGCCAGCAGCTTAGTACAGGGAGGTGAAAAACTGTTTTTT. It is translated as CASSLVQGGEKLFF. The full variable domain, completed using reference TRBV7-2 and TRBJ1-4, is GAGVSQSPSNKVTEKGKDVELRCDPISGHTALYWYRQSLGQGLEFLIYFQGNSAPDKSGLPSDRFSAERTGGSVSTLTIQRTQQEDSAVYLCASSLVQGGEKLFFGSGTQLSVL.

The chain recombines TRBV24-1 with TRBJ2-1; 12 bases align to TRBD2. CDR3 length: 15 residues. The V and J ends lost 5 bases and 6 bases, in that order; junction bases with no gene match: 4. Germline CDR1 KGHDR, CDR2 SFDVKD. The CDR3 here is CATSGGLAGSNEQFF. For the CDR3, the DNA is TGTGCCACCAGTGGTGGACTAGCGGGATCCAATGAGCAGTTCTTC.

This chain links TRBV27 with TRBJ1-5, with 7 bases matching TRBD1. The germline gives CDR1 MNHEY, CDR2 SMNVEV (reference sequence). The CDR3 extends over 14 amino acids. V shed 6 bases, J shed 2 bases, and the junction held 4 bases outside the gene matches. The CDR3 sequence is CASSLGTGNQPQHF. CDR3 in DNA: TGTGCCAGCAGCCTCGGGACAGGCAATCAGCCCCAGCATTTT.

This sequence joins TRBV7-9 and TRBJ1-5, with D unclear. The germline V and J ends were trimmed by 5 bases and 11 bases, with 10 bases remaining between them. Germline lookup yields CDR1 SEHNR and CDR2 FQNEAQ (reference sequence). CDR3 size: 11 residues. The CDR3 loop is CASSRGSAQHF. DNA for the CDR3: TGTGCCAGCAGCCGGGGATCAGCCCAGCATTTT.

In this sample, this clone turned up a few times. The rearrangement uses TRBV10-2 and TRBJ1-2; D might be TRBD1 (6 bases). The germline V and J ends were trimmed by 1 base and 8 bases, with 14 bases remaining between them. There are 14 residues in the CDR3. Germline loops: CDR1 WSHSY, CDR2 SAAADI. The CDR3 nucleotides are TGCGCCAGCAGTGAGTACGGGGGACATCGGGGCTACACCTTC. Translated, it gives CASSEYGGHRGYTF.

The rearrangement uses TRBV6-5 and TRBJ1-4; D uncertain. The germline gives CDR1 MNHEY, CDR2 SVGAGI. V was trimmed by 8 bases and J by 3 bases, leaving 4 bases between them. The CDR3 length is 11 residues. In DNA, the CDR3 is TGTGCCAGCGGGGCTAATGAAAAACTGTTTTTT. As protein: CASGANEKLFF.

This chain joins TRBV30 and TRBJ1-5; unclear D gene. The CDR3 has 13 amino acids. V lost 2 bases to trimming and J lost 3 bases, with 8 bases between them. CDR1 is GTSNPN, CDR2 SVGIG, per germline (reference sequence). CDR3 in amino acids: CAWSRNSNQPQHF. DNA for the CDR3: TGTGCCTGGAGTAGGAATTCCAATCAGCCCCAGCATTTT. The entire variable domain, with the rest obtained from reference TRBV30 and TRBJ1-5, is as follows: SQTIHQWPATLVQPVGSPLSLECTVEGTSNPNLYWYRQAAGRGLQLLFYSVGIGQISSEVPQNLSASRPQDRQFILSSKKLLLSDSGFYLCAWSRNSNQPQHFGDGTRLSIL.

The chain is built from TRBV19 and TRBJ2-2, with 8 bases fitting TRBD2. CDR3 length equals 14 residues. V was pared by 10 bases and J by 1 base, with 5 bases of the junction left unmatched. Germline values: CDR1 LNHDA, CDR2 SQIVND (reference sequence). CDR3 sequence reads: CATRLAQNTGELFF. The DNA for the CDR3 is TGTGCCACCCGACTAGCGCAGAACACCGGGGAGCTGTTTTTT.

This clone has only a few counts. The chain is built from TRBV5-1 and TRBJ2-5; 8 bases match TRBD2. There are 15 residues in the CDR3. The germline gives CDR1 SGHRS, CDR2 YFSETQ. The J segment lost 4 bases and the V segment lost 2 bases, leaving 7 bases of the junction unmatched. The CDR3: CASSFSLAVGETQYF. CDR3 nucleotide sequence: TGCGCCAGCAGCTTTTCACTAGCGGTGGGAGAGACCCAGTACTTC. The whole variable domain, filled in from reference TRBV5-1 and TRBJ2-5, reads KAGVTQTPRYLIKTRGQQVTLSCSPISGHRSVSWYQQTPGQGLQFLFEYFSETQRNKGNFPGRFSGRQFSNSRSEMNVSTLELGDSALYLCASSFSLAVGETQYFGPGTRLLVL.